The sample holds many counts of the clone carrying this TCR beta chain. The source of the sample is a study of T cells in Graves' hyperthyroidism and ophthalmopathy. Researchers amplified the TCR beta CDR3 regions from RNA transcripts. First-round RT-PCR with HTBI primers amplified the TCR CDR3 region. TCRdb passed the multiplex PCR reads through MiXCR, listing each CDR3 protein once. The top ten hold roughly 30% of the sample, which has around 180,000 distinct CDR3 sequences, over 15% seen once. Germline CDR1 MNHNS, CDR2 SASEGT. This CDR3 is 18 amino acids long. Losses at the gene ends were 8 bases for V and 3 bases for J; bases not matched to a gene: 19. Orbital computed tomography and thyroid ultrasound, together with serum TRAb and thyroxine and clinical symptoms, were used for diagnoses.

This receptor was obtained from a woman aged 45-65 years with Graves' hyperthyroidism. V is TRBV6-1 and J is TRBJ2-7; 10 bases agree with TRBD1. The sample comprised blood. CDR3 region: CASRRDRGRTLINYEQYF. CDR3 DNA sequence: TGTGCCAGCCGGAGGGACAGGGGACGAACCCTTATCAACTACGAGCAGTACTTC.